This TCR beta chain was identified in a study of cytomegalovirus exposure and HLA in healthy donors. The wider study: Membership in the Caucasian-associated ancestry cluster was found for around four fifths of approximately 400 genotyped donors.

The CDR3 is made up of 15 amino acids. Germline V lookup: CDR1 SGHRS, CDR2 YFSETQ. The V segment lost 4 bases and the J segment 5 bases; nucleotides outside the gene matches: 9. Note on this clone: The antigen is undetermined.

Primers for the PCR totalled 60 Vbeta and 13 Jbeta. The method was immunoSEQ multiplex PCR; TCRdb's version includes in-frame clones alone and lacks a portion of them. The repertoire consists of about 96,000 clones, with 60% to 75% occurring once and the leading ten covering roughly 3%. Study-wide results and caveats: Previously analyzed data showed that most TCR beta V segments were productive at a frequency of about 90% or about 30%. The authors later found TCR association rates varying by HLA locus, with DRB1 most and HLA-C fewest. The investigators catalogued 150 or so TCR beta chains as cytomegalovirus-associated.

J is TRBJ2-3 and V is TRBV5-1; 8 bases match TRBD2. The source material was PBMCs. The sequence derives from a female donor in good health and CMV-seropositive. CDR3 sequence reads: CASSLSREGRDTQYF. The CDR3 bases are TGCGCCAGCAGCCTGTCCCGGGAGGGCCGAGATACGCAGTATTTT.